This is a list of T cell receptor beta chains from one sample in a study of T-cell reconstitution after alpha-beta-depleted transplantation in children. TCRdb re-called the PCR reads through MiXCR, storing one row per CDR3 protein. The sample consists of 200,000 to 300,000 distinct CDR3 sequences, about 25% of them appearing once. This material consisted of PBMCs, taken before TCRalphabeta/CD19-depleted stem cell transplant. The receptor source for this set is a girl aged 2 to 10 with Fanconi anemia, due to receive a stem cell transplant. The CDR3 runs from the conserved cysteine through the conserved F or W. The order of the fields is V gene, D gene, J gene, CDR3 length, clone size, CDR3 protein, CDR3 DNA. A D gene is named only where the DNA matches it firmly. Only some rows state a clone size, as once, few, many or a class for expanded clones.

v_call: TRBV29-1
d_call: NA
j_call: TRBJ2-2
cdr3_length: 15
clone_size: many
cdr3_aa: CSVGKGARGTGELFF
cdr3_nt: TGCAGCGTTGGAAAGGGGGCGCGGGGCACCGGGGAGCTGTTTTTT

v_call: TRBV7-6
d_call: TRBD1
j_call: TRBJ2-7
cdr3_length: 13
clone_size: NA
cdr3_aa: CASSSRDSGGQYF
cdr3_nt: TGTGCCAGCAGCTCGAGGGACAGTGGGGGACAGTACTTC

v_call: TRBV3-1
d_call: NA
j_call: TRBJ1-1
cdr3_length: 15
clone_size: few
cdr3_aa: CASSQGQNMNTEAFF
cdr3_nt: TGTGCCAGCAGCCAAGGACAGAACATGAACACTGAAGCTTTCTTT

v_call: TRBV12-3/TRBV12-4
d_call: NA
j_call: TRBJ2-7
cdr3_length: 11
clone_size: few
cdr3_aa: CASSFRSEQYF
cdr3_nt: TGTGCCAGCAGTTTTAGGAGCGAGCAGTACTTC

v_call: TRBV7-3
d_call: TRBD2
j_call: TRBJ2-7
cdr3_length: 17
clone_size: NA
cdr3_aa: CASSLPAGGPPGWGQYF
cdr3_nt: TGTGCCAGCAGCTTACCGGCGGGAGGACCACCAGGGTGGGGGCAGTACTTC

v_call: TRBV20-1
d_call: NA
j_call: TRBJ2-7
cdr3_length: 13
clone_size: NA
cdr3_aa: CSARHEINYEQYF
cdr3_nt: TGCAGTGCTAGACACGAGATCAACTACGAGCAGTACTTC

v_call: TRBV7-2
d_call: TRBD2
j_call: TRBJ2-4
cdr3_length: 15
clone_size: many
cdr3_aa: CASSLVGGRGNIQYF
cdr3_nt: TGTGCCAGCAGCTTAGTAGGCGGGAGGGGGAACATTCAGTACTTC

v_call: TRBV12-3/TRBV12-4
d_call: TRBD1
j_call: TRBJ1-4
cdr3_length: 13
clone_size: many
cdr3_aa: CASSTGVRGKLFF
cdr3_nt: TGTGCCAGCAGTACAGGGGTTCGGGGAAAACTGTTTTTT

v_call: TRBV28
d_call: TRBD1
j_call: TRBJ1-2
cdr3_length: 14
clone_size: many
cdr3_aa: CASSLNLRQGGYTF
cdr3_nt: TGTGCCAGCAGTTTAAATCTTCGACAGGGGGGCTACACCTTC

v_call: TRBV20-1
d_call: NA
j_call: TRBJ1-6
cdr3_length: 13
clone_size: few
cdr3_aa: CSARPGPNSPLHF
cdr3_nt: TGCAGTGCTAGACCGGGGCCTAATTCACCCCTCCACTTT

v_call: TRBV7-9
d_call: NA
j_call: TRBJ2-3
cdr3_length: 16
clone_size: few
cdr3_aa: CASSLLTVAGTDTQYF
cdr3_nt: TGTGCCAGCAGCTTACTTACAGTGGCGGGCACAGATACGCAGTATTTT

v_call: TRBV20-1
d_call: NA
j_call: TRBJ2-1
cdr3_length: 12
clone_size: many
cdr3_aa: CSARLVSNEQFF
cdr3_nt: TGCAGTGCTAGACTAGTTTCTAATGAGCAGTTCTTC

v_call: TRBV4-1
d_call: NA
j_call: TRBJ2-2
cdr3_length: 15
clone_size: NA
cdr3_aa: CASSHHNRDTGELFF
cdr3_nt: TGCGCCAGCAGCCATCATAACCGGGACACCGGGGAGCTGTTTTTT

v_call: TRBV7-3
d_call: NA
j_call: TRBJ2-3
cdr3_length: 15
clone_size: NA
cdr3_aa: CASSLRGVSTDTQYF
cdr3_nt: TGTGCCAGCAGCTTACGGGGAGTTAGCACAGATACGCAGTATTTT

v_call: TRBV9
d_call: NA
j_call: TRBJ2-7
cdr3_length: 12
clone_size: many
cdr3_aa: CASSVGTGEQYF
cdr3_nt: TGTGCCAGCAGCGTAGGGACTGGCGAGCAGTACTTC

v_call: TRBV12-3/TRBV12-4
d_call: NA
j_call: TRBJ2-5
cdr3_length: 12
clone_size: NA
cdr3_aa: CASSSSVETQYF
cdr3_nt: TGTGCCAGCAGTTCTTCCGTAGAGACCCAGTACTTC

v_call: TRBV5-1
d_call: TRBD1
j_call: TRBJ2-7
cdr3_length: 14
clone_size: few
cdr3_aa: CASSRDRSSYEQYF
cdr3_nt: TGCGCCAGCAGCCGGGACAGGAGCTCCTACGAGCAGTACTTC

v_call: TRBV9
d_call: TRBD1
j_call: TRBJ1-1
cdr3_length: 14
clone_size: few
cdr3_aa: CASSVDGTGPEAFF
cdr3_nt: TGTGCCAGCAGCGTAGATGGGACAGGCCCTGAAGCTTTCTTT

v_call: TRBV7-1
d_call: NA
j_call: TRBJ1-3
cdr3_length: 15
clone_size: NA
cdr3_aa: CASSSDRLEGNTIYF
cdr3_nt: TGTGCCAGCAGCTCAGACAGGTTGGAGGGAAACACCATATATTTT

v_call: TRBV3-1
d_call: NA
j_call: TRBJ2-5
cdr3_length: 14
clone_size: NA
cdr3_aa: CASSQAGKQETQYF
cdr3_nt: TGTGCCAGCAGCCAAGCAGGGAAACAAGAGACCCAGTACTTC

v_call: TRBV30
d_call: TRBD1
j_call: TRBJ2-7
cdr3_length: 13
clone_size: NA
cdr3_aa: CAWSWDRGYEQYF
cdr3_nt: TGTGCCTGGAGTTGGGACAGGGGCTACGAGCAGTACTTC

v_call: TRBV5-1
d_call: NA
j_call: TRBJ2-7
cdr3_length: 13
clone_size: NA
cdr3_aa: CASSSEVYEEQYF
cdr3_nt: TGCGCCAGCAGCTCAGAGGTATATGAGGAGCAGTACTTC

v_call: TRBV20-1
d_call: TRBD1
j_call: TRBJ1-2
cdr3_length: 12
clone_size: few
cdr3_aa: CSASTGGGGYTF
cdr3_nt: TGCAGTGCTAGCACAGGGGGAGGAGGCTACACCTTC

v_call: TRBV29-1
d_call: NA
j_call: TRBJ2-1
cdr3_length: 12
clone_size: many
cdr3_aa: CSASLSNNEQFF
cdr3_nt: TGCAGCGCCTCGCTCAGCAACAATGAGCAGTTCTTC

v_call: TRBV20-1
d_call: NA
j_call: TRBJ2-3
cdr3_length: 13
clone_size: many
cdr3_aa: CSANGKGTDTQYF
cdr3_nt: TGCAGTGCTAACGGGAAGGGTACAGATACGCAGTATTTT

v_call: TRBV7-6
d_call: NA
j_call: TRBJ2-7
cdr3_length: 16
clone_size: NA
cdr3_aa: CASSSAAVFEGDEQYF
cdr3_nt: TGTGCCAGCAGCTCGGCCGCGGTATTTGAGGGGGACGAGCAGTACTTC

v_call: TRBV2
d_call: TRBD2
j_call: TRBJ2-1
cdr3_length: 14
clone_size: few
cdr3_aa: CASGGLAGVNEQFF
cdr3_nt: TGTGCCAGCGGGGGACTAGCGGGAGTCAATGAGCAGTTCTTC

v_call: TRBV20-1
d_call: TRBD1
j_call: TRBJ2-7
cdr3_length: 11
clone_size: many
cdr3_aa: CSARDTPGQTF
cdr3_nt: TGCAGTGCTAGAGATACGCCGGGACAGACGTTC

v_call: TRBV20-1
d_call: TRBD2
j_call: TRBJ2-1
cdr3_length: 15
clone_size: NA
cdr3_aa: CSASLAGISYNEQFF
cdr3_nt: TGCAGTGCTAGTCTAGCGGGAATCTCCTACAATGAGCAGTTCTTC

v_call: TRBV20-1
d_call: NA
j_call: TRBJ2-5
cdr3_length: 13
clone_size: NA
cdr3_aa: CSARAHQGQTQYF
cdr3_nt: TGCAGTGCTAGAGCCCACCAGGGGCAGACCCAGTACTTC

v_call: TRBV5-1
d_call: NA
j_call: TRBJ2-2
cdr3_length: 13
clone_size: NA
cdr3_aa: CASSSDGVGELFF
cdr3_nt: TGCGCCAGCAGCTCCGACGGCGTAGGGGAGCTGTTTTTT

v_call: TRBV5-1
d_call: TRBD1
j_call: TRBJ2-5
cdr3_length: 14
clone_size: many
cdr3_aa: CASSFGQDGETQYF
cdr3_nt: TGCGCCAGCAGCTTCGGACAGGATGGAGAGACCCAGTACTTC

v_call: TRBV21-1
d_call: NA
j_call: TRBJ2-3
cdr3_length: 16
clone_size: NA
cdr3_aa: CASSKELDRGTDTQYF
cdr3_nt: TGTGCCAGCAGCAAAGAGCTTGACAGGGGGACAGATACGCAGTATTTT

v_call: TRBV6-2/TRBV6-3
d_call: NA
j_call: TRBJ2-7
cdr3_length: 13
clone_size: few
cdr3_aa: CASSHRHYYEQYF
cdr3_nt: TGTGCCAGCAGTCATCGCCATTACTACGAGCAGTACTTC

v_call: TRBV29-1
d_call: NA
j_call: TRBJ2-7
cdr3_length: 11
clone_size: NA
cdr3_aa: CSVGRAYEQYF
cdr3_nt: TGCAGCGTTGGCAGGGCTTACGAGCAGTACTTC

v_call: TRBV6-1
d_call: NA
j_call: TRBJ1-5
cdr3_length: 18
clone_size: NA
cdr3_aa: CASSPPPGHALTNRPQHF
cdr3_nt: TGTGCCAGCAGCCCCCCACCGGGACACGCTTTAACCAATCGACCCCAGCATTTT

v_call: TRBV20-1
d_call: TRBD1
j_call: TRBJ2-5
cdr3_length: 16
clone_size: many
cdr3_aa: CSARGDRGMGQETQYF
cdr3_nt: TGCAGTGCTAGAGGAGACAGGGGAATGGGCCAAGAGACCCAGTACTTC

v_call: TRBV4-2
d_call: NA
j_call: TRBJ2-5
cdr3_length: 15
clone_size: many
cdr3_aa: CASSQELLALETQYF
cdr3_nt: TGTGCCAGCAGCCAAGAGTTGCTCGCGTTGGAGACCCAGTACTTC

v_call: TRBV29-1
d_call: NA
j_call: TRBJ2-7
cdr3_length: 11
clone_size: NA
cdr3_aa: CSVGPPYEQYF
cdr3_nt: TGCAGCGTTGGGCCCCCCTACGAGCAGTACTTC

v_call: TRBV29-1
d_call: TRBD1
j_call: TRBJ2-1
cdr3_length: 12
clone_size: NA
cdr3_aa: CSVETGDNEQFF
cdr3_nt: TGCAGCGTCGAGACAGGGGACAATGAGCAGTTCTTC

v_call: TRBV5-1
d_call: TRBD2
j_call: TRBJ2-1
cdr3_length: 15
clone_size: many
cdr3_aa: CASSLGLAEPAEQFF
cdr3_nt: TGCGCCAGCAGCTTGGGACTAGCGGAGCCAGCTGAGCAGTTCTTC

v_call: TRBV6-2/TRBV6-3
d_call: NA
j_call: TRBJ2-7
cdr3_length: 18
clone_size: few
cdr3_aa: CASSVSLRDHQRAYEQYF
cdr3_nt: TGTGCCAGCAGTGTATCCCTTCGGGACCATCAACGCGCCTACGAGCAGTACTTC

v_call: TRBV25-1
d_call: TRBD1
j_call: TRBJ2-3
cdr3_length: 16
clone_size: many
cdr3_aa: CASSEYWLGGMDTQYF
cdr3_nt: TGTGCCAGCAGTGAATATTGGTTAGGGGGCATGGATACGCAGTATTTT

v_call: TRBV20-1
d_call: NA
j_call: TRBJ2-3
cdr3_length: 14
clone_size: many
cdr3_aa: CSARFSGALATQYF
cdr3_nt: TGCAGTGCTAGATTCTCGGGGGCCCTCGCTACGCAGTATTTT

v_call: TRBV29-1
d_call: NA
j_call: TRBJ2-7
cdr3_length: 13
clone_size: many
cdr3_aa: CSVAERRSYEQYF
cdr3_nt: TGCAGCGTTGCGGAGCGCCGCTCCTACGAGCAGTACTTC

v_call: TRBV12-3/TRBV12-4
d_call: NA
j_call: TRBJ2-7
cdr3_length: 12
clone_size: many
cdr3_aa: CASSPDSYEQYF
cdr3_nt: TGTGCCAGCAGTCCGGACTCCTACGAGCAGTACTTC

v_call: TRBV20-1
d_call: NA
j_call: TRBJ1-1
cdr3_length: 13
clone_size: NA
cdr3_aa: CSARDLLDTEAFF
cdr3_nt: TGCAGTGCTAGAGATTTATTGGACACTGAAGCTTTCTTT

v_call: TRBV5-1
d_call: TRBD2
j_call: TRBJ2-3
cdr3_length: 15
clone_size: many
cdr3_aa: CASSLALAGTDTQYF
cdr3_nt: TGCGCCAGCAGCTTGGCACTAGCGGGAACAGATACGCAGTATTTT

v_call: TRBV5-1
d_call: NA
j_call: TRBJ2-7
cdr3_length: 11
clone_size: many
cdr3_aa: CASSSTYEQYF
cdr3_nt: TGTGCCAGCAGTTCCACCTACGAGCAGTACTTC